This T cell receptor beta chain was sequenced for a study of beta chain features in type 1 diabetes. At the level of the study: Age, gender and cell yields were alike across patients and healthy donors. Regarding the study as a whole: When Type 1 diabetes patients were examined, their TCRB CDR3s proved moderately but significantly shorter in all four CD4+ subsets.

Purities in excess of 95% were seen in all sorted populations. To note about this clone: The antigen remains undetermined.

Every bit of the isolated RNA underwent reverse transcription, so sequencing read expressed TCRB transcripts. Libraries were prepared by immunoSEQ multiplex PCR; TCRdb keeps only in-frame clonotypes and omits some of them. The repertoire holds 350,000 to 400,000 clones, with more than 13% as singletons. CDR3 length equals 16 residues. V was shortened by 5 bases and J by 0 bases, with 16 bases between the two germline ends. The germline CDR1 and CDR2 sequences are SEHNR and FQNEAQ (reference sequence). Sequencing was performed on naive CD4+ T cells from blood. V is TRBV7-9 and J is TRBJ1-1; D gene unclear. The clonotype comes from a woman aged 18-29 years in good health. CDR3 region: CASSPAAGFVNTEAFF. The DNA for the CDR3 is TGTGCCAGCAGCCCTGCGGCGGGATTCGTGAACACTGAAGCTTTCTTT.